These 17 T cell receptor beta chains were all obtained from the same sample, sequenced in a study of cytomegalovirus exposure and HLA in healthy donors. It was with 60 Vbeta and 13 Jbeta primers that the PCR ran. Profiling relied on immunoSEQ multiplex PCR, and the TCRdb table lists in-frame clones only, not all of them. The data show some 120,000 clones, with around 82% seen just once and around 1.3% held by the top ten. Material: PBMCs. These TCRs come from a female donor in good health and CMV-seronegative.

This clone has a single count. The rearrangement links TRBV6-1 to TRBJ1-1; D is possibly TRBD1 (6 bases). V shed 9 bases and J shed 1 base, with 18 bases lying between them. This CDR3 has 15 residues. Germline-derived CDR1 and CDR2 are MNHNS and SASEGT. The CDR3 loop is CASFRGQLQNTEAFF. CDR3 in DNA: TGTGCCAGTTTCAGGGGTCAGCTACAGAACACTGAAGCTTTCTTT.

This clone was detected only a few times. The V call is TRBV19, the J call TRBJ2-1; 9 positions agree with TRBD2. The CDR3 totals 14 residues. Germline V CDR1 and CDR2: LNHDA, SQIVND (reference sequence). The V and J ends lost 11 bases and 8 bases, in that order; junction bases with no gene match: 13. The CDR3 loop is CAVQWAGGPYEQFF. Here the CDR3 DNA reads TGTGCCGTCCAGTGGGCGGGAGGGCCCTATGAGCAGTTCTTC.

V is TRBV6-5 and J is TRBJ2-7; D perhaps matches TRBD1 (7 bases). This CDR3 is 15 amino acids long. Germline V lookup: CDR1 MNHEY, CDR2 SVGAGI. V lost 3 bases to trimming and J lost 7 bases, with 19 bases between them. The CDR3: CASSYGEQGGGEQYF. CDR3 nucleotide sequence: TGTGCCAGCAGTTATGGGGAGCAGGGGGGCGGGGAGCAGTACTTC.

This clone has only a few counts. DNA of the CDR3: TGTGCCAGCAAACTAGAACACCTCACAGATACGCAGTATTTT. It translates to CASKLEHLTDTQYF. This chain uses TRBV6-5 with TRBJ2-3; tentatively, D is TRBD2 (5 bases). The CDR3 loop spans 14 amino acids. V was pared by 7 bases and J by 2 bases, with 13 bases between. Germline-derived CDR1 and CDR2 are MNHEY and SVGAGI.

The chain employs TRBV29-1 and TRBJ2-3; tentatively, D is TRBD2 (5 bases). Germline loops: CDR1 SQVTM, CDR2 ANQGSEA. This CDR3 contains 15 residues. V lost 3 bases and J lost 1, with 14 bases in between. CDR3 sequence (DNA): TGCAGCGTTGATACTGGAGGTCAAGGCACAGATACGCAGTATTTT. Translated, it gives CSVDTGGQGTDTQYF.

The chain combines TRBV20-1 with TRBJ1-1, with D unresolved. The CDR3 sequence is 11 residues long. CDR1 DFQATT and CDR2 SNEGSKA come from the germline V gene (reference sequence). The V end was cut by 3 bases, the J end by 4 bases, with 6 bases between. This CDR3 is CSASYSTEAFF. In nucleotides, the CDR3 is TGCAGTGCTAGTTACAGCACTGAAGCTTTCTTT.

The CDR3 here is CASRGTSGGDTQYF. The CDR3 nucleotides read TGTGCCAGCAGGGGGACTAGCGGGGGAGATACGCAGTATTTT. The rearrangement uses TRBV5-4 and TRBJ2-3; 14 bases fit TRBD2. With 5 bases clipped from V and 5 bases from J, the junction kept 1 base outside the gene matches. Germline values: CDR1 SGHNT, CDR2 YYREEE (reference sequence). This CDR3 has 14 residues.

V and J are TRBV7-9 and TRBJ2-7; 8 positions agree with TRBD1. Germline lookup yields CDR1 SEHNR and CDR2 FQNEAQ (reference sequence). The V and J ends lost 4 bases and 4 bases, in that order; junction bases with no gene match: 3. There are 13 residues in the CDR3. The DNA of the CDR3 is TGTGCCAGCAGCTCCAGGGGGCCTTACGAGCAGTACTTC. This translates into CASSSRGPYEQYF.

This chain links TRBV28 with TRBJ2-3; 7 nucleotides agree with TRBD1. The ends lost 4 bases at V and 5 bases at J; junction bases unmatched: 24. Germline CDR1 is MDHEN and CDR2 is SYDVKM. This CDR3 has 20 residues. The CDR3 protein is CASSSIAPGQRKGSEDTQYF. The CDR3 region has the DNA TGTGCCAGCAGTTCTATAGCCCCGGGACAGCGAAAAGGGTCAGAAGATACGCAGTATTTT.

V usage is TRBV1 and J usage is TRBJ1-1; the D segment call TRBD1 is taken from the table without a DNA check. TRBV1 is a recognized pseudogene. There are 18 residues in the CDR3. CDR3 DNA sequence: TGCACCAGCAGCCTACCCGGGACAGGGGTGGAACTGAACACTGAAGCTTTCTTT. Protein sequence: CTSSLPGTGVELNTEAFF.

This clone was seen just once. The rearrangement uses TRBV10-3 and TRBJ2-2; D is possibly TRBD2 (6 bases). Germline assignment: CDR1 ENHRY and CDR2 SYGVKD. The CDR3 totals 15 residues. Trimming removed 7 bases from V and 0 bases from J, with 12 bases in between. The CDR3 sequence: CAIMAGRTNTGELFF. CDR3 DNA: TGTGCCATCATGGCGGGGCGAACGAACACCGGGGAGCTGTTTTTT.

The rearrangement uses TRBV30 and TRBJ1-6, with a possible D match to TRBD1 (6 bases). The V gene lost 3 bases and the J gene lost 7 bases, with 13 bases spanning the gap. The V gene's germline CDR1 is GTSNPN and CDR2 SVGIG (reference sequence). This CDR3 contains 14 residues. The CDR3 DNA is TGTGCCTGGAGGGGGGCGATTAAAAATTCACCCCTCCACTTT. It encodes CAWRGAIKNSPLHF.

This clone was counted only a few times. This chain uses TRBV5-4 with TRBJ2-5; 10 bases map to TRBD2. Trimming cost V 3 bases and J 7 bases; bases outside gene matches: 12. The CDR3 is 16 residues long. CDR1 and CDR2 (germline): SGHNT, YYREEE (reference sequence). This chain's CDR3 is CASSSQAGGAGRTQYF. The CDR3 coding sequence is TGTGCCAGCAGCTCCCAAGCGGGGGGGGCGGGGAGGACCCAGTACTTC.

The chain employs TRBV6-6 and TRBJ1-5; 9 bases match TRBD1. This CDR3 is built from 15 residues. From germline, CDR1 is MNHNY and CDR2 SVGAGI (reference sequence). The V and J ends lost 7 bases and 6 bases, in that order; junction bases with no gene match: 10. The CDR3 DNA reads TGTGCCAGCACCTCAGGACAGGGGTTTGGTCAGCCCCAGCATTTT. It encodes CASTSGQGFGQPQHF.

This chain links TRBV19 with TRBJ1-3, with D maybe TRBD1 (6 bases). The germline gives CDR1 LNHDA, CDR2 SQIVND (reference sequence). With 9 bases removed from V and 2 bases from J, the gap between germline ends came to 14 bases. CDR3 length: 14 amino acids. The CDR3: CASHEQGAGNTIYF. Written as DNA, the CDR3 is TGTGCCAGCCACGAACAGGGTGCTGGAAACACCATATATTTT.

This clone is a singleton in its sample. The rearrangement joins TRBV28 to TRBJ2-3; 11 positions match TRBD1. The CDR3 is made up of 16 amino acids. Looked up from germline, CDR1 is MDHEN and CDR2 is SYDVKM. Trimming cost V 7 bases and J 4 bases; bases outside gene matches: 10. The chain's CDR3 is CASNTPGTGGADTQYF. The CDR3 region has the DNA TGTGCCAGCAACACTCCCGGGACAGGGGGTGCAGATACGCAGTATTTT.

The V and J genes are TRBV28 and TRBJ1-2, with 7 bases aligning to TRBD1. The CDR3 runs 13 residues. Losses at the gene ends were 3 bases for V and 4 bases for J; bases not matched to a gene: 2. Germline-derived CDR1 and CDR2 are MDHEN and SYDVKM. CDR3 amino acids: CASSFRGSYGYTF. In DNA, the CDR3 is TGTGCCAGCAGTTTCAGGGGGTCCTATGGCTACACCTTC.